This is a list of T cell receptor beta chains from one sample in a study of blood T cell repertoires in COVID-19. Sequenced by immunoSEQ multiplex PCR; TCRdb stores in-frame clones only, minus some. The repertoire has 150,000 to 200,000 clones, about nine tenths of them found once; the top ten carry roughly 3.3%. The sequenced sample consisted of peripheral blood. The receptors were gathered from a man between 65 and 85 years old with acute or convalescent COVID-19. CDR3s include the opening cysteine and the closing phenylalanine or tryptophan. The order of the fields is D gene, J gene, V gene, clone size, CDR3 protein, CDR3 DNA. A D gene is named only where the DNA matches it firmly. Clone sizes are given selectively: once, few, many, or a class where the clone is expanded.

NA,TRBJ1-2,TRBV2,NA,CASSDQGRGYGYTF,TGTGCCAGCAGTGATCAGGGGAGGGGATATGGCTACACCTTC
TRBD2,TRBJ2-1,TRBV4-2,NA,CASSPSGSSYNEQFF,TGTGCCAGCAGCCCTAGCGGGAGCTCCTACAATGAGCAGTTCTTC
TRBD2,TRBJ2-7,TRBV5-4,NA,CASSPTSGRFPYEQYF,TGTGCCAGCAGCCCGACTAGCGGGAGGTTTCCCTACGAGCAGTACTTC
NA,TRBJ1-2,TRBV24-1,NA,CATSEWTDYGYTF,TGTGCCACCAGTGAGTGGACAGATTATGGCTACACCTTC
NA,TRBJ2-3,TRBV18,NA,CASSPMEGPDTQYF,TGTGCCAGCTCACCTATGGAGGGGCCAGATACGCAGTATTTT
NA,TRBJ1-1,TRBV3-1/TRBV3-2,NA,CASRYGWALNTEAFF,TGTGCCAGCAGGTATGGCTGGGCTTTGAACACTGAAGCTTTCTTT
NA,TRBJ1-2,TRBV2,NA,CASSELGAFGGYTF,TGTGCCAGCAGTGAGCTGGGGGCGTTTGGTGGCTACACCTTC
TRBD1,TRBJ1-2,TRBV10-3,NA,CAISETRQGLGYTF,TGTGCCATCAGTGAGACACGACAGGGGCTTGGCTACACCTTC
NA,TRBJ2-1,TRBV6-6,NA,CASSYSEGVVEQFF,TGTGCCAGCAGTTACTCAGAGGGGGTGGTTGAGCAGTTCTTC
TRBD1,TRBJ1-2,TRBV7-2,NA,CASSPRTGYGYTF,TGTGCCAGCAGCCCCCGGACAGGGTATGGCTACACCTTC
NA,TRBJ1-1,TRBV6-5,NA,CASFDRLNTEAFF,TGTGCCAGCTTCGACAGGTTGAACACTGAAGCTTTCTTT
TRBD2,TRBJ2-1,TRBV9,NA,CASSARLAGGLNEQFF,TGTGCCAGCAGCGCCAGACTAGCGGGAGGGCTTAATGAGCAGTTCTTC
TRBD1,TRBJ1-2,TRBV27,NA,CANPPPGQGNYGYTF,TGTGCCAATCCCCCTCCGGGACAGGGCAACTATGGCTACACCTTC
TRBD1,TRBJ2-3,TRBV6-2/TRBV6-3,NA,CASSWATGGITDTQYF,TGTGCCAGCAGTTGGGCGACAGGGGGCATTACAGATACGCAGTATTTT
NA,TRBJ1-6,TRBV2,NA,CASSESVNFYNSPLHF,TGTGCCAGCAGTGAATCCGTAAATTTCTATAATTCACCCCTCCACTTT
NA,TRBJ2-2,TRBV18,NA,CASSLLTGANTGELFF,TGTGCCAGCTCACTCCTGACAGGAGCGAACACCGGGGAGCTGTTTTTT
NA,TRBJ2-1,TRBV27,once,CASSLGQGGDEQFF,TGTGCCAGCAGTTTAGGACAGGGAGGGGATGAGCAGTTCTTC
NA,TRBJ1-2,TRBV28,NA,CASRLGSDSGYTF,TGTGCCAGCAGGTTGGGCTCCGATAGTGGCTACACCTTC
NA,TRBJ2-3,TRBV5-1,NA,CASSLDQDTDTQYF,TGCGCCAGCAGCTTGGATCAGGACACAGATACGCAGTATTTT
NA,TRBJ1-5,TRBV6-2/TRBV6-3,NA,CASSYSRGDNQPQHF,TGTGCCAGCAGTTACTCGCGGGGGGACAATCAGCCCCAGCATTTT
NA,TRBJ1-1,TRBV18,NA,CASSSLGGGGSTEAFF,TGTGCCAGCTCATCCTTGGGCGGGGGAGGTAGCACTGAAGCTTTCTTT
TRBD2,TRBJ2-2,TRBV7-9,NA,CASRRGAGTGELFF,TGTGCCAGCCGGCGGGGGGCAGGAACCGGGGAGCTGTTTTTT
TRBD2,TRBJ2-2,TRBV5-1,NA,CASSRLAGALNTGELFF,TGCGCCAGCAGCAGGCTAGCGGGGGCGTTGAACACCGGGGAGCTGTTTTTT
TRBD1,TRBJ2-7,TRBV28,NA,CATTDRPTKQYF,TGTGCCACAACGGACAGGCCCACCAAGCAGTACTTC
TRBD1,TRBJ2-7,TRBV18,NA,CASSPGQVSEQYF,TGTGCCAGCTCGCCCGGACAGGTAAGCGAGCAGTACTTC
TRBD2,TRBJ2-1,TRBV7-3,few,CASSAGLAANEQFF,TGTGCCAGCAGCGCGGGACTAGCGGCCAATGAGCAGTTCTTC
NA,TRBJ2-4,TRBV18,NA,CASSPNPGDIQYF,TGTGCCAGCTCACCGAACCCGGGAGACATTCAGTACTTC
TRBD1,TRBJ2-7,TRBV10-3,NA,CAITRDRGTEQYF,TGTGCCATAACCCGGGACAGGGGGACCGAGCAGTACTTC
NA,TRBJ1-6,TRBV4-3,once,CASSQYAGEGSPLHF,TGCGCCAGCAGCCAATACGCAGGGGAGGGTTCACCCCTCCACTTT
NA,TRBJ2-7,TRBV11-2,NA,CASSLGPEQYF,TGTGCCAGCAGCTTAGGGCCTGAGCAGTACTTC
TRBD2,TRBJ2-1,TRBV9,NA,CASSAGLAGGHEQFF,TGTGCCAGCAGCGCCGGACTAGCGGGAGGCCATGAGCAGTTCTTC
TRBD1,TRBJ2-7,TRBV6-2/TRBV6-3,NA,CASSRTGFSYEQYF,TGTGCCAGCAGTAGGACAGGCTTCTCCTACGAGCAGTACTTC
TRBD1,TRBJ2-1,TRBV29-1,NA,CSLPGGTGVPFF,TGCAGCTTACCGGGCGGGACAGGGGTGCCGTTCTTC